Shown below are 5 T cell receptor beta chains from a single sample sequenced in a study of blood T cell repertoires in COVID-19. Method: immunoSEQ multiplex PCR; TCRdb's copy keeps in-frame clones and lacks some. The table lists about 100,000 clones, around 85% of them singletons, with over 10% in the top ten. The sample taken for sequencing was peripheral blood. All receptors come from a man aged 50 to 60 with active or convalescent COVID-19.

J is TRBJ1-2 and V is TRBV24-1, with 9 nucleotides matching TRBD1. The trim removed 7 bases at V and 6 bases at J, leaving 8 bases unmatched. The CDR3 is 14 residues long. The V gene's germline CDR1 is KGHDR and CDR2 SFDVKD. The CDR3 region has the DNA TGTGCCACCAGAGCGGGGACAGGGAAGGATGGCTACACCTTC. Translated: CATRAGTGKDGYTF.

CDR3 loop: CASSLDPIGAYNEQFF. DNA for the CDR3: TGCGCCAGCAGCTTGGATCCGATTGGAGCTTACAATGAGCAGTTCTTC. V usage is TRBV5-1 and J usage is TRBJ2-1; D uncertain. The CDR3 totals 16 residues. From germline, CDR1 is SGHRS and CDR2 YFSETQ. V shed 0 bases and J shed 4 bases, with 14 bases lying between them.

The chain uses TRBV12-5 and TRBJ2-7, with D hard to call. Germline CDR1 reads LGHNT; CDR2 reads FRNRAP. The CDR3 is 10 amino acids. Trimming removed 6 bases from V and 3 bases from J, with 3 bases in between. The CDR3 DNA is TGTGCTAGTGGCAACTACGAGCAGTACTTC. Its protein product is CASGNYEQYF.

This clone was detected only once. The CDR3 is CASSPVGTVMGFTF. The CDR3 DNA sequence: TGCGCCAGCAGCCCGGTAGGGACAGTTATGGGTTTCACCTTC. The chain uses TRBV5-1 and TRBJ1-2; 7 nucleotides match TRBD1. The CDR3 has 14 amino acids. The V gene end was trimmed by 4 bases and the J gene end by 13 bases; junction bases not matched to a gene: 16. Germline CDR1 is SGHRS and CDR2 is YFSETQ.

The chain carries TRBV11-2 and TRBJ2-3; no clear D gene. V lost 6 bases and J lost 4, with 8 bases in between. This CDR3 is built from 12 residues. Germline loops: CDR1 SGHAT, CDR2 FQNNGV. The CDR3 protein is CASSQSADTQYF. DNA for the CDR3: TGTGCCAGCAGTCAAAGCGCAGATACGCAGTATTTT.